These T cell receptor beta chains were read from a single sample in a study of T cells in Graves' hyperthyroidism and ophthalmopathy. TCRdb processed the multiplex PCR reads anew with MiXCR; each CDR3 protein has one entry. Among some 370,000 distinct CDR3 sequences listed, roughly 13% were seen once. Sequencing was performed on blood. The receptors stem from a man aged 50-59 years with Graves' ophthalmopathy. The CDR3 runs from the conserved cysteine through the conserved F or W. D genes are given only for firm matches. A clone size is listed for some rows: how often the clone was seen (once, few, many), or a class if it is expanded.

clone_size: many
v_call: TRBV2
d_call: TRBD1
cdr3_aa: CASSIRQGVGQPQHF

clone_size: many
v_call: TRBV28
d_call: TRBD1
cdr3_aa: CASSLGGQGGGEQYF

clone_size: once
v_call: TRBV9
d_call: TRBD1
cdr3_aa: CASSVGMDRVVTEAFF

clone_size: few
v_call: TRBV6-1
d_call: NA
cdr3_aa: CASSSMVQGVGTQYF

clone_size: many
v_call: TRBV19
d_call: TRBD1
cdr3_aa: CASSPGQLSTEAFF

clone_size: many
v_call: TRBV20-1
d_call: TRBD1
cdr3_aa: CSAGRDRGQGTEAFF

clone_size: few
v_call: TRBV18
d_call: TRBD2
cdr3_aa: CASSNLAGDTDTQYF

clone_size: many
v_call: TRBV12-3/TRBV12-4
d_call: TRBD2
cdr3_aa: CASSFGTSGTDTQYF

clone_size: NA
v_call: TRBV7-3
d_call: TRBD2
cdr3_aa: CASSISGSPYNEQFF

clone_size: many
v_call: TRBV2
d_call: TRBD1
cdr3_aa: CASSETGSHEQYF

clone_size: many
v_call: TRBV3-1
d_call: NA
cdr3_aa: CASSQDTFYEQYF

clone_size: NA
v_call: TRBV19
d_call: NA
cdr3_aa: CASSNLGAGEQFF

clone_size: many
v_call: TRBV5-5
d_call: NA
cdr3_aa: CASSLTGVGEQYF

clone_size: NA
v_call: TRBV10-3
d_call: NA
cdr3_aa: CAISEVELYNEQFF

clone_size: many
v_call: TRBV7-8
d_call: NA
cdr3_aa: CASSPRVGEWGDNEQFF

clone_size: NA
v_call: TRBV6-2/TRBV6-3
d_call: NA
cdr3_aa: CASSYAGANTGELFF

clone_size: few
v_call: TRBV4-2
d_call: NA
cdr3_aa: CASSQDGGKMFYNEQFF

clone_size: many
v_call: TRBV12-3/TRBV12-4
d_call: TRBD1
cdr3_aa: CASSWGQGAPTEAFF

clone_size: few
v_call: TRBV13
d_call: NA
cdr3_aa: CASSLKGSGQPQHF

clone_size: many
v_call: TRBV5-1
d_call: TRBD2
cdr3_aa: CASSPGLVSTDTQYF

clone_size: many
v_call: TRBV7-9
d_call: NA
cdr3_aa: CASSFGFPPYEQYF

clone_size: many
v_call: TRBV2
d_call: TRBD2
cdr3_aa: CASSFGLAGVDIQYF

clone_size: once
v_call: TRBV6-2/TRBV6-3
d_call: NA
cdr3_aa: CASSPVQETRYF

clone_size: many
v_call: TRBV20-1
d_call: NA
cdr3_aa: CSAEEGETQYF

clone_size: NA
v_call: TRBV12-3/TRBV12-4
d_call: NA
cdr3_aa: CASSFRPRSDTQYF

clone_size: NA
v_call: TRBV30
d_call: NA
cdr3_aa: CAWGAGTYNEQFF

clone_size: many
v_call: TRBV11-2
d_call: NA
cdr3_aa: CASRLEQETQYF

clone_size: many
v_call: TRBV20-1
d_call: TRBD2
cdr3_aa: CSAMGFGRTLYNEQFF

clone_size: NA
v_call: TRBV10-3
d_call: TRBD1
cdr3_aa: CAISTGAGTDTQYF

clone_size: many
v_call: TRBV5-6
d_call: NA
cdr3_aa: CASNVGPRDEQYF

clone_size: NA
v_call: TRBV6-2/TRBV6-3
d_call: NA
cdr3_aa: CASSYSGLGTDTQYF

clone_size: NA
v_call: TRBV20-1
d_call: NA
cdr3_aa: CSARDPEGFYEQYF

clone_size: many
v_call: TRBV24-1
d_call: NA
cdr3_aa: CATSDLKGNEQFF

clone_size: many
v_call: TRBV30
d_call: NA
cdr3_aa: CAWSVQGKAYEQYF

clone_size: few
v_call: TRBV11-2
d_call: NA
cdr3_aa: CASSLQDIGKDNEQFF

clone_size: few
v_call: TRBV28
d_call: NA
cdr3_aa: CASSLMGVGEKLFF

clone_size: many
v_call: TRBV5-1
d_call: NA
cdr3_aa: CASSPSGWVSYEQYF

clone_size: many
v_call: TRBV12-3/TRBV12-4
d_call: NA
cdr3_aa: CASSKLGRGGAYNEQFF

clone_size: NA
v_call: TRBV27
d_call: NA
cdr3_aa: CVSSTGTTPETQYF

clone_size: many
v_call: TRBV29-1
d_call: NA
cdr3_aa: CSAAKGSYEQYF

clone_size: many
v_call: TRBV4-1
d_call: NA
cdr3_aa: CASSQVIRTRDYGYTF

clone_size: NA
v_call: TRBV6-1
d_call: TRBD1
cdr3_aa: CASRLGQGNEDTQYF

clone_size: few
v_call: TRBV15
d_call: TRBD1
cdr3_aa: CATSRDRLQGSTEQYF

clone_size: few
v_call: TRBV9
d_call: NA
cdr3_aa: CASSVGAGANVLTF

clone_size: many
v_call: TRBV11-2
d_call: NA
cdr3_aa: CASSLFGGRVGDTQYF

clone_size: once
v_call: TRBV10-3
d_call: NA
cdr3_aa: CAISESSQGQYF

clone_size: NA
v_call: TRBV15
d_call: NA
cdr3_aa: CATKPKDTDTQYF

clone_size: NA
v_call: TRBV6-1
d_call: NA
cdr3_aa: CASSDRQLNQPQHF

clone_size: few
v_call: TRBV6-1
d_call: NA
cdr3_aa: CASRPTGTAPGYTF

clone_size: many
v_call: TRBV11-1
d_call: NA
cdr3_aa: CASSTDTEAFF

clone_size: many
v_call: TRBV20-1
d_call: TRBD2
cdr3_aa: CSARKGTSGGRGDTQYF

clone_size: NA
v_call: TRBV27
d_call: TRBD1
cdr3_aa: CASSTGDRVLPYEQYF

clone_size: many
v_call: TRBV18
d_call: TRBD2
cdr3_aa: CASSPLRGSGTDTQYF